Listed here are 9 T cell receptor beta chains from one sample, sequenced in a study of cytomegalovirus exposure and HLA in healthy donors. Libraries were prepared by immunoSEQ multiplex PCR; TCRdb keeps only in-frame clonotypes and omits some of them. The sample records some 76,000 clones, less than 95% being singletons. Sequencing input: PBMCs. Every receptor here comes from a woman aged 18-30 years in good health and CMV-seropositive.

The gene calls are TRBV6-1 and TRBJ1-6; TRBD1 is a possible D gene (5 bases). The CDR3 spans 14 residues. The germline V gene has CDR1 MNHNS and CDR2 SASEGT. CDR3 sequence: CATASLWDNSPLHF. The CDR3 DNA sequence: TGTGCGACAGCCAGTCTCTGGGATAATTCACCCCTCCACTTT.

The chain has TRBV7-9 and TRBJ2-1, with 8 bases aligning to TRBD1. Germline V lookup: CDR1 SEHNR, CDR2 FQNEAQ (reference sequence). The ends lost 4 bases at V and 4 bases at J; junction bases unmatched: 3. There are 14 residues in the CDR3. CDR3 sequence: CASSSDREYNEQFF. The CDR3, as DNA: TGTGCCAGCAGCTCGGACAGGGAGTACAATGAGCAGTTCTTC.

This sequence joins TRBV5-6 and TRBJ1-1; the match to TRBD1 covers 11 bases. Germline V gene lookup returns CDR1 SGHDT and CDR2 YYEEEE. This CDR3 is 16 amino acids long. The junction had 5 bases not matched to a gene; V was cut back by 4 bases and J by 0 bases. The DNA for the CDR3 is TGTGCCAGCAGCCCCCGGGACAGGGGGATGAACACTGAAGCTTTCTTT. This gives the protein CASSPRDRGMNTEAFF.

The chain links TRBV25-1 to TRBJ1-4; 10 bases are shared with TRBD1. CDR3 size: 17 residues. Germline loops: CDR1 MGHDK, CDR2 SYGVNS. The junction had 3 bases not matched to a gene; V was cut back by 2 bases and J by 0 bases. The CDR3 DNA is TGTGCCAGCAGTGAACGAGGACAGGGGGCAACTAATGAAAAACTGTTTTTT. Translated: CASSERGQGATNEKLFF.

The chain is built from TRBV4-1 and TRBJ2-2, with no clear D. The germline V and J ends were trimmed by 2 bases and 1 base, with 11 bases remaining between them. The length of the CDR3 is 16 residues. The germline gives CDR1 MGHRA, CDR2 YSYEKL. The CDR3 sequence is CASSQYSTGNTGELFF. CDR3 DNA sequence: TGCGCCAGCAGCCAATATTCGACTGGGAACACCGGGGAGCTGTTTTTT.

In DNA form, the CDR3 reads TGTGCCAGCAGCTCCGGGGGTGGAATTTACGAGCAGTACTTC. Its protein product is CASSSGGGIYEQYF. The chain combines TRBV11-3 with TRBJ2-7, with a weak D call TRBD2 (6 bases). The V end lost 4 bases, the J end lost 4 bases, and 14 bases lay between the germline ends. Per germline, CDR1 SGHNT and CDR2 YENEEA. This CDR3 spans 14 amino acids.

The chain employs TRBV2 and TRBJ1-2; D is unresolved. Per the germline V gene, CDR1 is SNHLY and CDR2 is FYNNEI. Trimming cost V 3 bases and J 5 bases, with 13 bases left between them. The CDR3 runs 14 residues. CDR3 protein: CASSEEGMGYGYTF. The CDR3 bases are TGTGCCAGCAGTGAGGAGGGCATGGGGTATGGCTACACCTTC.

This sequence joins TRBV7-2 and TRBJ1-4; 9 bases align to TRBD1. The CDR3 extends over 13 amino acids. The J segment lost 8 bases and the V segment lost 2 bases, leaving 0 bases of the junction unmatched. Germline CDR1 and CDR2: SGHTA and FQGNSA. CDR3 nucleotides: TGTGCCAGCAGCTTAACAGGGGGCGAAAAACTGTTTTTT. Its protein is CASSLTGGEKLFF.

The J gene is TRBJ1-2, the V gene TRBV7-9; 7 bases agree with TRBD1. Germline CDR1 reads SEHNR; CDR2 reads FQNEAQ (reference sequence). Unmatched junction bases numbered 13, after V lost 4 bases and J lost 8 bases. The CDR3 is 15 amino acids. The CDR3 nucleotides read TGTGCCAGCAGCTCCGACAGGGTTCACTGGGAGGGCTACACCTTC. Amino acid sequence: CASSSDRVHWEGYTF.